This T cell receptor beta chain was recovered during a study of blood T cell repertoires in COVID-19. For the study at large: PBMCs, B-cell-depleted T cells, or T cells were the source of the cDNA or gDNA that made up the material.

Only in-frame clones appear in the TCRdb table, and some are missing; sequencing was by immunoSEQ multiplex PCR. This table has about 180,000 clones, 88% appearing once. CDR1 is LGHNA, CDR2 YSLEER, per germline. The CDR3 totals 15 residues. V shed 0 bases and J 4 bases; nucleotides not matched to a gene: 6. Ages ranged from about 18 to 100 years, with residence in 24 US areas. Cohort 3 recovered donors had two negative PCRs, clearance, or symptom resolution. This clone was found once. The chain recombines TRBV4-3 with TRBJ2-7; TRBD1 agrees at 7 bases. The specimen was PBMCs or T cells enriched from blood (not recorded which). This sequence was found in a woman in her late teens or twenties who had recovered from COVID-19. This CDR3 reads CASSQEPDRVYEQYF. CDR3 DNA: TGCGCCAGCAGCCAAGAACCCGACAGGGTTTACGAGCAGTACTTC.